Each of the 29 T cell receptor beta chains below was sequenced from the same sample in a study of OX40 agonist ivuxolimab in advanced cancers. Sequencing used immunoSEQ multiplex PCR; TCRdb keeps in-frame clones, though not all of them. The table includes tens of thousands of clones, 80% to 95% detected once. This specimen consisted of CD4+ or CD8+ T cells sorted from blood, obtained in a trial of the OX40 agonist ivuxolimab. These receptor sequences come from an adult with an advanced solid tumor such as melanoma, head and neck, liver or kidney cancer.

The chain recombines TRBV10-2 with TRBJ2-7; no reliable D call. Germline V lookup: CDR1 WSHSY, CDR2 SAAADI. This CDR3 is 13 amino acids long. The V end was cut by 3 bases, the J end by 1 base, with 7 bases between. The CDR3 here is CASSDGISYEQYF. For the CDR3, the DNA is TGCGCCAGCAGTGATGGTATTTCCTACGAGCAGTACTTC.

This clone has only one observation. J is TRBJ1-5 and V is TRBV6-1, with D maybe TRBD1 (5 bases). V was clipped by 8 bases and J by 6 bases, with 14 bases between them. The CDR3 extends over 13 amino acids. Germline values: CDR1 MNHNS, CDR2 SASEGT. CDR3 sequence: CASLGQGAQPQHF. CDR3 DNA sequence: TGTGCCAGCCTAGGGCAGGGAGCTCAGCCCCAGCATTTT.

CDR3 sequence (DNA): TGTGCCAGCAGTCTTGGACGGGGGACCTACGAGCAGTACTTC. As protein: CASSLGRGTYEQYF. The chain couples TRBV28 to TRBJ2-7; possibly TRBD2 for D (6 bases). CDR3 length: 14 residues. Trimming left V 5 bases short and J 2 bases short, with 13 bases between. CDR1 MDHEN and CDR2 SYDVKM come from the germline V gene.

The chain uses TRBV5-1 and TRBJ1-4, with 8 bases lining up with TRBD1. With V trimmed by 0 bases and J by 7 bases, 5 bases remained unmatched. CDR1 and CDR2 (germline): SGHRS, YFSETQ. The CDR3 sequence is 15 residues long. The CDR3 is CASSLGQGIREKLFF. The CDR3 DNA follows: TGCGCCAGCAGCTTGGGACAGGGGATCCGTGAAAAACTGTTTTTT.

V usage is TRBV11-2 and J usage is TRBJ2-2; D is unclear. Germline values: CDR1 SGHAT, CDR2 FQNNGV. V was pared by 4 bases and J by 5 bases, with 14 bases between. This CDR3 is 15 amino acids long. In DNA form, the CDR3 reads TGTGCCAGCAGCTCCCCCGTTGGGAAGACCGGGGAGCTGTTTTTT. Translating it yields CASSSPVGKTGELFF.

This sequence joins TRBV7-2 and TRBJ2-5, with TRBD2 matching 9 bases. The length of the CDR3 is 16 residues. With 6 bases clipped from V and 3 bases from J, the junction kept 11 bases outside the gene matches. Germline loops: CDR1 SGHTA, CDR2 FQGNSA. The CDR3 bases are TGTGCCAGCAGATGGAGAGCGGGAGGCCGAGAAGAGACCCAGTACTTC. Its translation: CASRWRAGGREETQYF.

The chain couples TRBV5-5 to TRBJ2-7; D ambiguous. Trimming cost V 4 bases and J 6 bases, with 14 bases left between them. The CDR3 is made up of 13 amino acids. Germline-derived CDR1 and CDR2 are SGHKS and YYEKEE (reference sequence). The CDR3 DNA reads TGTGCCAGCAGCCCGAGTCGATCCGGCGAGCAGTACTTC. It yields the protein CASSPSRSGEQYF.

The V gene is TRBV18, the J gene TRBJ2-2, with unresolved D. V was cut by 0 bases and J by 5 bases, with 13 bases left in between. The CDR3 covers 16 residues. The V gene's germline CDR1 is KGHSH and CDR2 LQKENI. CDR3: CASSPPLRQVTGELFF. DNA for the CDR3: TGTGCCAGCTCACCACCGCTAAGGCAGGTGACCGGGGAGCTGTTTTTT.

The rearrangement joins TRBV5-6 to TRBJ1-6; D is ambiguous. Germline lookup yields CDR1 SGHDT and CDR2 YYEEEE. The CDR3 runs to 16 residues. V lost 0 bases to trimming and J lost 6 bases, with 13 bases between them. The CDR3 region has the DNA TGTGCCAGCAGCTTGGGAGTATGGCCGGCTAATTCACCCCTCCACTTT. It is translated as CASSLGVWPANSPLHF.

V gene TRBV19 combines with J gene TRBJ2-3; D might be TRBD1 or TRBD2, each matching 5 bases. Trimming took 4 bases from V and 4 from J, leaving 15 bases between them. The CDR3 runs to 15 residues. CDR1 and CDR2 from the germline V gene are LNHDA and SQIVND (reference sequence). The DNA of the CDR3 is TGTGCCAGTAGTACGGGGCTAGTTATCGCAGATACGCAGTATTTT. Protein sequence: CASSTGLVIADTQYF.

The chain joins TRBV7-9 to TRBJ2-5; D uncertain. The V end was cut by 2 bases, the J end by 9 bases, with 28 bases between. The CDR3 has 18 residues. Germline V gene sequence: CDR1 SEHNR, CDR2 FQNEAQ (reference sequence). DNA for the CDR3: TGTGCCAGCAGCTTATACCGACTTCGAGAAGCCGGGCGATCGGCCCAGTACTTC. Its protein product is CASSLYRLREAGRSAQYF.

The V call is TRBV12-5, the J call TRBJ1-4; D may be TRBD1 (6 bases). From germline, CDR1 is LGHNT and CDR2 FRNRAP. This CDR3 spans 15 amino acids. The germline V and J ends were trimmed by 0 bases and 4 bases, with 9 bases remaining between them. DNA of the CDR3: TGTGCTAGTGGTTTGGTGACAGGAATTAATGAAAAACTGTTTTTT. This codes for CASGLVTGINEKLFF.

Here the CDR3 DNA reads TGTGCCAGTAGTCTCAGGGGCACTGAAGCTTTCTTT. As protein: CASSLRGTEAFF. The J gene is TRBJ1-1, the V gene TRBV19; TRBD1 might be the D (6 bases). This CDR3 has 12 amino acids. The germline V and J ends were trimmed by 5 bases and 4 bases, with 8 bases remaining between them. In germline, CDR1 is LNHDA, CDR2 SQIVND (reference sequence).

The chain couples TRBV5-1 to TRBJ1-3, with 7 nucleotides matching TRBD1. In germline, CDR1 is SGHRS, CDR2 YFSETQ. Unmatched junction bases numbered 5, after V lost 3 bases and J lost 2 bases. The CDR3 is 15 amino acids. CDR3 DNA: TGCGCCAGCAGCTCAGGGGGGGTTGCTGGAAACACCATATATTTT. Residues: CASSSGGVAGNTIYF.

This chain uses TRBV5-1 with TRBJ2-3, with D hard to call. CDR1 is SGHRS and CDR2 is YFSETQ in the germline V gene. The CDR3 extends over 15 amino acids. V lost 0 bases, J lost 4 bases, and 12 bases lay in between. In DNA, the CDR3 is TGCGCCAGCAGCTTGGTGGACGGTGGGTCAGATACGCAGTATTTT. Translating gives CASSLVDGGSDTQYF.

This chain links TRBV4-2 with TRBJ1-2; no clear D gene. This CDR3 has 15 amino acids. Germline V gene sequence: CDR1 LGHNA, CDR2 YNFKEQ. Trimming took 1 base from V and 4 from J, leaving 13 bases between them. The CDR3 region has the DNA TGTGCCAGCAGCCAAGGGGAGGGTAAGGCCTATGGCTACACCTTC. It codes for CASSQGEGKAYGYTF.

The chain combines TRBV7-2 with TRBJ2-7; the D gene is possibly TRBD1 (7 bases). The germline CDR1 and CDR2 sequences are SGHTA and FQGNSA. The CDR3 runs to 12 residues. The V gene lost 4 bases and the J gene lost 11 bases, with 15 bases spanning the gap. The CDR3: CASSWQGGGKYF. CDR3 DNA: TGTGCCAGCAGCTGGCAGGGGGGAGGAAAGTACTTC.

This clone was recorded only once. V usage is TRBV5-4 and J usage is TRBJ1-1, with D perhaps TRBD1 (5 bases). CDR1 and CDR2 (germline): SGHNT, YYREEE (reference sequence). V gave up 6 bases and J gave up 6 bases, with 18 bases separating them. This CDR3 is 14 amino acids long. In DNA form, the CDR3 reads TGTGCCAGCATTCGTGACCTGGGGGACGCTGAAGCTTTCTTT. Protein product: CASIRDLGDAEAFF.

This chain links TRBV19 with TRBJ2-2; D remains ambiguous. In germline, CDR1 is LNHDA, CDR2 SQIVND (reference sequence). This CDR3 has 13 residues. Deletions cut 7 bases from V and 5 bases from J, with 11 bases between. This CDR3 reads CASNSQSTGELFF. The CDR3, as DNA: TGTGCCAGTAACTCGCAAAGTACCGGGGAGCTGTTTTTT. The full variable domain, with the rest looked up from reference TRBV19 and TRBJ2-2, is DGGITQSPKYLFRKEGQNVTLSCEQNLNHDAMYWYRQDPGQGLRLIYYSQIVNDFQKGDIAEGYSVSREKKESFPLTVTSAQKNPTAFYLCASNSQSTGELFFGEGSRLTVL.

This clone was observed once. The chain uses TRBV4-3 and TRBJ1-2, with D hard to call. V was shortened by 3 bases and J by 5 bases, with 4 bases between the two germline ends. The CDR3 loop spans 11 amino acids. The germline V gene has CDR1 LGHNA and CDR2 YSLEER. CDR3 DNA: TGCGCCAGCAGCCACGAGTATGGCTACACCTTC. This gives the protein CASSHEYGYTF.

The chain has TRBV7-9 and TRBJ2-7; D is unresolved. V dropped 1 base and J dropped 2 bases, with 9 bases sitting between them. The germline V gene has CDR1 SEHNR and CDR2 FQNEAQ (reference sequence). The CDR3 has 14 amino acids. The CDR3 coding sequence is TGTGCCAGCAGCTTAGGTACCGATACCTACGAGCAGTACTTC. Translating gives CASSLGTDTYEQYF. Using reference TRBV7-9 and TRBJ2-7 for the parts outside the CDR3, the full variable domain is DTGVSQNPRHKITKRGQNVTFRCDPISEHNRLYWYRQTLGQGPEFLTYFQNEAQLEKSRLLSDRFSAERPKGSFSTLEIQRTEQGDSAMYLCASSLGTDTYEQYFGPGTRLTVT.

J is TRBJ2-5 and V is TRBV28, with a weak D call TRBD1 (5 bases). The V and J ends lost 5 bases and 4 bases respectively, with 11 bases between them. The CDR3 is 13 residues long. CDR1 and CDR2 (germline): MDHEN, SYDVKM. The CDR3 loop reads CASSGARLETQYF. The CDR3 DNA follows: TGTGCCAGCAGTGGGGCCAGATTAGAGACCCAGTACTTC.

The rearrangement links TRBV6-6 to TRBJ2-7; possibly TRBD2 for D (5 bases). CDR3 length: 13 amino acids. Trimming cost V 10 bases and J 4 bases, with 17 bases left between them. The germline CDR1 and CDR2 sequences are MNHNY and SVGAGI (reference sequence). As DNA, the CDR3 is TGTGCCACCCTGATCGGGATAAATTACGAGCAGTACTTC. Translation: CATLIGINYEQYF.

This chain connects TRBV9 to TRBJ2-1, with D perhaps given as TRBD1 or TRBD2 (5 bases each). The CDR3 sequence is 15 residues long. Between the trimmed V and J ends, which lost 0 bases and 5 bases, there was a span of 12 bases. CDR1 is SGDLS and CDR2 is YYNGEE in the germline V gene. In DNA, the CDR3 is TGTGCCAGCAGCGTAGGTGGGACCAACCACAATGAGCAGTTCTTC. Protein product: CASSVGGTNHNEQFF.

The genes are TRBV5-6 and TRBJ2-2; no clear D gene. Looked up from germline, CDR1 is SGHDT and CDR2 is YYEEEE. Trimming shortened V by 2 bases and J by 7 bases, and 12 bases separated the two germline ends. CDR3 length: 14 amino acids. CDR3 coding DNA: TGTGCCAGCAGCTTAGGGCGAATTTACGGGGAGCTGTTTTTT. The encoded protein is CASSLGRIYGELFF.

DNA of the CDR3: TGTGCCAGCAGTGAACTGACAGGGAATCAGCCCCAGCATTTT. The encoded protein is CASSELTGNQPQHF. V and J are TRBV6-1 and TRBJ1-5, with TRBD1 identical over 7 bases. The CDR3 is 14 residues long. The germline CDR1 and CDR2 sequences are MNHNS and SASEGT. J gave up 4 bases and V 2 bases, and 2 bases lay outside the gene matches.

This chain joins TRBV23-1 and TRBJ2-3; no clear D. TRBV23-1 is identified as an open reading frame with a role that is uncertain. This CDR3 is built from 15 residues. V was cut by 2 bases and J by 8 bases, with 17 bases left in between. Written as DNA, the CDR3 is TGCGCCAGCAGTCAACCGGGCCCCGTGGATTGTACGCAGTATTTT. This translates into CASSQPGPVDCTQYF.

This chain links TRBV20-1 with TRBJ1-2; perhaps TRBD1 as D (5 bases). From germline, CDR1 is DFQATT and CDR2 SNEGSKA (reference sequence). The CDR3 is made up of 10 amino acids. V shed 5 bases and J shed 8 bases, with 9 bases lying between them. The CDR3 here is CSAFRDGYTF. CDR3 nucleotide sequence: TGCAGTGCTTTCAGGGACGGCTACACCTTC.

The chain uses TRBV27 and TRBJ2-7, with 7 bases that match TRBD2. CDR3 length: 13 residues. Germline CDR1 reads MNHEY; CDR2 reads SMNVEV (reference sequence). The J segment lost 6 bases and the V segment lost 6 bases, leaving 8 bases of the junction unmatched. CDR3 region: CASSSGGSPEQYF. CDR3 nucleotide sequence: TGTGCCAGCAGCTCCGGGGGGTCCCCCGAGCAGTACTTC.